The TCR beta chain described here comes from a study of blood T cell repertoires in COVID-19. Across the whole study: Samples representing acute and convalescent COVID-19 were sourced from the United States, Italy and Spain.

TCRdb's table, derived via immunoSEQ multiplex PCR, lists solely in-frame clones and lacks some. The table includes some 220,000 clones, 80% detected once. Germline V gene sequence: CDR1 LGHDT, CDR2 YNNKEL (reference sequence). This CDR3 is built from 15 residues. The V and J ends lost 1 base and 8 bases respectively, with 17 bases between them. The clonotype was recovered from a woman aged 70 to 79 with acute or convalescent COVID-19. V gene TRBV3-1 (or the pseudogene TRBV3-2) combines with J gene TRBJ1-2; a possible D gene is TRBD1 (5 bases). What was sequenced was peripheral blood. The CDR3 here is CASSQGRDWDPGYTF. The CDR3 nucleotides are TGTGCCAGCAGCCAAGGCAGGGACTGGGACCCGGGCTACACCTTC.